These T cell receptor beta chains were read from a single sample in a study of blood T cell repertoires in COVID-19. Profiled with immunoSEQ multiplex PCR; TCRdb holds only in-frame clones, not every one. The table has about 400,000 clones, about 87% seen once. Sequencing was done on a sample of peripheral blood. The receptors come from a human donor in a cohort sampled during active COVID-19. Both conserved end residues are part of each CDR3. Each record gives: D gene, V gene, J gene, clone size, CDR3 protein, CDR3 DNA. A D gene is named only where the DNA matches it firmly. Where a row states a size, it is once, few, many or the class of an expanded clone; other rows omit it.

-	TRBV18	TRBJ2-3	-	CASSPRPSSTDTQYF	TGTGCCAGCTCACCGAGGCCGAGTAGCACAGATACGCAGTATTTT
-	TRBV11-2	TRBJ2-5	once	CASSLDPRVETQYF	TGTGCCAGCAGCTTAGATCCCAGGGTGGAGACCCAGTACTTC
TRBD1	TRBV11-2	TRBJ2-5	few	CASSPGQGPQETQYF	TGTGCCAGCAGCCCGGGACAGGGGCCCCAAGAGACCCAGTACTTC
TRBD1	TRBV28	TRBJ2-7	-	CASSLPSRTGGEQYF	TGTGCCAGCAGTTTACCCTCCCGGACAGGGGGCGAGCAGTACTTC
-	TRBV11-3	TRBJ2-1	-	CASSSRGVMDNEQFF	TGTGCCAGCAGCTCCAGGGGAGTGATGGACAATGAGCAGTTCTTC
-	TRBV4-1	TRBJ2-4	-	CASSQDIRGGKNIQYF	TGCGCCAGCAGCCAAGACATACGTGGCGGCAAAAACATTCAGTACTTC
TRBD1	TRBV7-3	TRBJ2-7	-	CASSFTGGPYEQYF	TGTGCCAGCAGCTTCACAGGGGGCCCCTACGAGCAGTACTTC
TRBD1	TRBV11-3	TRBJ2-7	-	CASSPRQGLNDEQYF	TGTGCCAGCAGCCCCCGACAGGGGCTTAACGACGAGCAGTACTTC
-	TRBV9	TRBJ2-7	-	CASSPRQSSYEQYF	TGTGCCAGCAGCCCAAGACAGAGCTCCTACGAGCAGTACTTC
TRBD2	TRBV5-1	TRBJ2-7	-	CASSLIGGLQVNEQYF	TGCGCCAGCAGCTTGATCGGGGGGTTACAAGTAAACGAGCAGTACTTC
TRBD1	TRBV3-1/TRBV3-2	TRBJ2-5	-	CASSLGQGSMETQYF	TGTGCCAGCAGCCTGGGACAGGGGAGTATGGAGACCCAGTACTTC
TRBD2	TRBV7-8	TRBJ2-2	-	CASSLLRLAGGNTGELFF	TGTGCCAGCAGCTTACTGAGACTAGCGGGAGGTAACACCGGGGAGCTGTTTTTT
TRBD2	TRBV19	TRBJ2-5	-	CASSPRTSFETQYF	TGTGCCAGTAGTCCCCGGACTAGTTTTGAGACCCAGTACTTC
TRBD2	TRBV4-1	TRBJ2-7	-	CASSQASGYEQYF	TGCGCCAGCAGCCAGGCTAGCGGGTACGAGCAGTACTTC
-	TRBV5-1	TRBJ2-5	-	CASSLGTKETQYF	TGCGCCAGCAGCTTAGGGACAAAAGAGACCCAGTACTTC
TRBD1	TRBV5-1	TRBJ2-5	-	CASSLGHPGGLETQYF	TGCGCCAGCAGCTTGGGGCACCCAGGGGGCCTGGAGACCCAGTACTTC
-	TRBV6-4	TRBJ1-5	few	CASSDSSGASNQPQHF	TGTGCCAGCAGTGACTCCTCAGGGGCTAGCAATCAGCCCCAGCATTTT
TRBD2	TRBV19	TRBJ2-3	once	CASSILLAGAEDTQYF	TGTGCCAGTAGTATCCTACTAGCGGGGGCAGAAGATACGCAGTATTTT
TRBD2	TRBV25-1	TRBJ2-1	-	CASSRLAGASDEQFF	TGTGCCAGCAGTAGACTAGCGGGAGCCAGCGATGAGCAGTTCTTC
-	TRBV24-1	TRBJ2-7	-	CATSLGTGEQYF	TGTGCCACCAGCTTAGGGACTGGGGAGCAGTACTTC
-	TRBV6-7	TRBJ2-7	-	CASSYSIRVGQYEQYF	TGTGCCAGCAGTTACTCGATCCGCGTGGGGCAGTACGAGCAGTACTTC
-	TRBV3-1/TRBV3-2	TRBJ1-1	-	CASSQDRDREAFF	TGTGCCAGCAGCCAAGACCGGGATCGTGAAGCTTTCTTT
TRBD1	TRBV7-9	TRBJ2-2	many	CASNPGQGEVGELFF	TGTGCCAGCAACCCCGGACAGGGGGAAGTCGGGGAGCTGTTTTTT
-	TRBV5-1	TRBJ1-2	-	CASSLEGRGDGGYTF	TGCGCCAGCAGCTTGGAAGGTCGGGGGGACGGCGGCTACACCTTC
-	TRBV15	TRBJ1-3	-	CATSRDTTTVGTGNTIYF	TGTGCCACCAGCAGAGATACCACTACAGTCGGGACTGGAAACACCATATATTTT
TRBD2	TRBV9	TRBJ2-3	once	CASSPARVAGTDTQYF	TGTGCCAGCAGCCCCGCGAGGGTAGCGGGAACAGATACGCAGTATTTT
TRBD1	TRBV7-2	TRBJ2-1	-	CASSLSLGQVNNEQFF	TGTGCCAGCAGCTTAAGCCTAGGACAGGTCAACAATGAGCAGTTCTTC
-	TRBV29-1	TRBJ1-1	-	CSVGHRQAKNTEAFF	TGCAGCGTGGGACATCGACAGGCAAAGAACACTGAAGCTTTCTTT
-	TRBV19	TRBJ1-2	-	CASSSSAFYGYTF	TGTGCCAGTAGTTCTTCCGCGTTCTATGGCTACACCTTC
-	TRBV7-8	TRBJ2-1	-	CASSPLGLAYNEQFF	TGTGCCAGCAGCCCCTTGGGACTCGCATACAATGAGCAGTTCTTC
-	TRBV11-3	TRBJ2-7	-	CASSPSRGNEQYF	TGTGCCAGCAGCCCTTCTCGGGGAAACGAGCAGTACTTC
-	TRBV7-9	TRBJ1-1	-	CASSSRGAMNTEAFF	TGTGCCAGCAGCTCCCGGGGGGCGATGAACACTGAAGCTTTCTTT
-	TRBV5-1	TRBJ1-6	-	CASSEHLGALETSPLHF	TGCGCCAGCAGCGAACATTTGGGGGCGCTGGAAACTTCACCCCTCCACTTT
TRBD1	TRBV19	TRBJ2-7	-	CASSPRGFGEQYF	TGTGCCAGTAGTCCCAGGGGGTTCGGGGAGCAGTACTTC
TRBD1	TRBV13	TRBJ2-7	-	CASSRTGGVLSYEQYF	TGTGCCAGCAGCCGAACAGGGGGAGTCCTCTCCTACGAGCAGTACTTC
-	TRBV28	TRBJ1-1	-	CASSSHGGARNTEAFF	TGTGCCAGCAGTTCTCATGGGGGGGCACGGAACACTGAAGCTTTCTTT
-	TRBV6-6	TRBJ2-7	-	CATQSAPREQYF	TGTGCCACCCAGTCCGCTCCGCGGGAGCAGTACTTC
-	TRBV10-3	TRBJ1-4	-	CAISVSGATNEKLFF	TGTGCCATCAGTGTTTCGGGGGCAACTAATGAAAAACTGTTTTTT
TRBD1	TRBV19	TRBJ1-2	once	CASSPRGQGAGGYTF	TGTGCCAGTAGTCCCAGGGGACAGGGGGCCGGGGGCTACACCTTC
-	TRBV6-1	TRBJ2-4	-	CASSDYRGGSAKNIQYF	TGTGCCAGCAGTGACTACAGGGGGGGGTCTGCCAAAAACATTCAGTACTTC
TRBD1	TRBV7-9	TRBJ1-3	-	CASSLGTGGSGNTIYF	TGTGCCAGCAGCTTAGGGACAGGGGGCTCTGGAAACACCATATATTTT
TRBD1	TRBV20-1	TRBJ2-5	once	CSASMGRGYETQYF	TGCAGTGCTAGTATGGGCAGGGGGTACGAGACCCAGTACTTC
TRBD2	TRBV28	TRBJ2-4	-	CASSPRLAGGPDIQYF	TGTGCCAGCAGTCCGAGACTAGCGGGAGGGCCGGACATTCAGTACTTC
TRBD1	TRBV7-9	TRBJ1-2	-	CASSSSATGVEGYTF	TGTGCCAGCAGCTCCTCCGCGACAGGGGTGGAGGGCTACACCTTC
TRBD2	TRBV6-5	TRBJ2-1	-	CASSLAGGLEQFF	TGTGCCAGCAGTCTAGCGGGAGGGCTTGAGCAGTTCTTC